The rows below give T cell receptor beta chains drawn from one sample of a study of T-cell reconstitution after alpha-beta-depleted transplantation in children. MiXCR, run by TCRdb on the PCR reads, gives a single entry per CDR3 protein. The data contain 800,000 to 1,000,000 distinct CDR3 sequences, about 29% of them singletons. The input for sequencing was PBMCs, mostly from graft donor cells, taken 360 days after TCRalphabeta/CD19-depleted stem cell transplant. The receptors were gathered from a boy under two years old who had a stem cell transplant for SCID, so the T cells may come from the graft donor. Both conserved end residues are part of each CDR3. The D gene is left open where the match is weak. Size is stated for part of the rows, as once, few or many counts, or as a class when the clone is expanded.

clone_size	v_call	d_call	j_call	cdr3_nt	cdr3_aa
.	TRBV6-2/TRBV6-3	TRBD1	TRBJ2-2	TGTGCCAGCAGGACAGGGGGCGCAACCGGGGAGCTGTTTTTT	CASRTGGATGELFF
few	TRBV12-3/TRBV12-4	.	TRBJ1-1	TGTGCCAGCAGTTTACTATCAGTGAACACTGAAGCTTTCTTT	CASSLLSVNTEAFF
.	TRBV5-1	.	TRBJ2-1	TGCGCCACCACGGGGGACGTCAATGAGCAGTTCTTC	CATTGDVNEQFF
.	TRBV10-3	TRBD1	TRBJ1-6	TGTGCCATCAGGCCGGGACAGGGGAATTCACCCCTCCACTTT	CAIRPGQGNSPLHF
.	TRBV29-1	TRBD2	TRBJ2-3	TGCAGCGTTGCGGGGGTTTCGGTAACTAGCGGGGGGGCCGATCCCGATACGCAGTATTTT	CSVAGVSVTSGGADPDTQYF
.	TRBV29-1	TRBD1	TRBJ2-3	TGCAGCGTTGAGGGGCCAGGGGGCTTTGCAGATACGCAGTATTTT	CSVEGPGGFADTQYF
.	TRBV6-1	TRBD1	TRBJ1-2	TGTGCCAGCAGGCCTCAAAAAAAGGGACAGGGGCACTATGGCTACACCTTC	CASRPQKKGQGHYGYTF
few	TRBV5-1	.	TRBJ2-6	TGCGCCAGCAGCTTGCCCCGTTCTGGGGCCAACGTCCTGACTTTC	CASSLPRSGANVLTF
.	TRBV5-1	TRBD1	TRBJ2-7	TGCGCCAGCAGAACGACAGGGGACTCCTACGAGCAGTACTTC	CASRTTGDSYEQYF
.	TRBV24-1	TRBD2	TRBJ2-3	TGTGCCACCAGTGATTTCCGACCGGGACTAGCGGGGGGGCGCACAGATACGCAGTATTTT	CATSDFRPGLAGGRTDTQYF